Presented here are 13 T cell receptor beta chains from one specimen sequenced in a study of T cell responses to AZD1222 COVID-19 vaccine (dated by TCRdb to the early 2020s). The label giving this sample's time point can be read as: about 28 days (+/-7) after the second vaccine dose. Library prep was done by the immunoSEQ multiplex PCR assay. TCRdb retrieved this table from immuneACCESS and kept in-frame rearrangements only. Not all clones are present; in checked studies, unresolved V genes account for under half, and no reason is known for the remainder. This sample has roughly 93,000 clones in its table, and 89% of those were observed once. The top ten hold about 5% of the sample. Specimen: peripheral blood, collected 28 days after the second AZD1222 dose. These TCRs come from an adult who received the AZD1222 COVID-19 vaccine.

CDR3 amino acids: CASSMRVSGEQYF. Written as DNA, the CDR3 is TGTGCCAGCAGCATGAGGGTTAGCGGCGAGCAGTACTTC. This rearrangement joins TRBV9 to TRBJ2-7; tentative D call: TRBD2 (6 bases). The V and J ends lost 4 bases and 6 bases respectively, with 14 bases between them. Germline V gene data show CDR1 as SGDLS and CDR2 as YYNGEE. CDR3 size: 13 residues.

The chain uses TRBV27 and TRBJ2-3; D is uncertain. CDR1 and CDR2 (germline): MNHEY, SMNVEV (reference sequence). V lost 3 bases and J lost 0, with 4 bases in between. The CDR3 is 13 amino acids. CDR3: CASSFSSTDTQYF. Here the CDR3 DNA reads TGTGCCAGCAGTTTTTCCAGCACAGATACGCAGTATTTT.

The CDR3 DNA is TGTGCCAGCAGCGCGCAACCTCTGTCCGGGACAGGGAACACCGGGGAGCTGTTTTTT. The encoded protein is CASSAQPLSGTGNTGELFF. The chain links TRBV7-3 to TRBJ2-2; 8 bases fit TRBD1. V was clipped by 5 bases and J by 1 base; unmatched bases: 15. CDR3 length equals 19 residues. Germline V gene lookup returns CDR1 SGHTA and CDR2 FQGTGA.

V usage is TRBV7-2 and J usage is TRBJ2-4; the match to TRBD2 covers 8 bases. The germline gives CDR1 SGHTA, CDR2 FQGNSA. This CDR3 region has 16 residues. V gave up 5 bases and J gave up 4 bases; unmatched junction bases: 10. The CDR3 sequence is CASSTRGGPEKNIQYF. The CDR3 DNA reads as TGTGCCAGCAGCACCCGGGGGGGGCCGGAAAAAAACATTCAGTACTTC. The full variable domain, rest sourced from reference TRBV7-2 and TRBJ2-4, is GAGVSQSPSNKVTEKGKDVELRCDPISGHTALYWYRQSLGQGLEFLIYFQGNSAPDKSGLPSDRFSAERTGGSVSTLTIQRTQQEDSAVYLCASSTRGGPEKNIQYFGAGTRLSVL.

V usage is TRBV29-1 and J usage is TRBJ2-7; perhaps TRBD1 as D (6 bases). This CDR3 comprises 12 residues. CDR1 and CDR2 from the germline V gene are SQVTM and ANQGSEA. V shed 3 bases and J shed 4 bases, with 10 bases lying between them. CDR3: CSVEGQGYEQYF. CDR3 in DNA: TGCAGCGTTGAGGGACAAGGGTACGAGCAGTACTTC.

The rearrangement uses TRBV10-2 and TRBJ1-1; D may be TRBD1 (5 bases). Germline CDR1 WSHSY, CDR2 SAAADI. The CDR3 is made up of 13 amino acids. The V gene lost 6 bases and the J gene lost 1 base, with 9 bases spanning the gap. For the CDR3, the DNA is TGCGCCAGCAGGGGGGACCCGAACACTGAAGCTTTCTTT. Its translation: CASRGDPNTEAFF.

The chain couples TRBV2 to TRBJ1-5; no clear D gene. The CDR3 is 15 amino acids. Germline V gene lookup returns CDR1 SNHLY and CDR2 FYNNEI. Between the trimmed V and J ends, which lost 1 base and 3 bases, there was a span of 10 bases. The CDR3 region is CASSEGRTLNQPQHF. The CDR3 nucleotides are TGTGCCAGCAGTGAAGGACGGACTCTCAATCAGCCCCAGCATTTT.

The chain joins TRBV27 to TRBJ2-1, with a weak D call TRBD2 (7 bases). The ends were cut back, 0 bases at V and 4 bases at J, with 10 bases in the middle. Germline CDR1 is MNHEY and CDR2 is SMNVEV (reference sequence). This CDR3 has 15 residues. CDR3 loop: CASSLSGGVYNEQFF. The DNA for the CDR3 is TGTGCCAGCAGTTTATCAGGGGGGGTTTACAATGAGCAGTTCTTC.

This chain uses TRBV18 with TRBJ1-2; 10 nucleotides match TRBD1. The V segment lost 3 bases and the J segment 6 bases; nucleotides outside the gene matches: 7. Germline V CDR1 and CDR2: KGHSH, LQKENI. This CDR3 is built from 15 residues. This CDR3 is CASSPRETGGDGYTF. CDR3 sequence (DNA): TGTGCCAGCTCACCTCGAGAGACAGGGGGCGATGGCTACACCTTC.

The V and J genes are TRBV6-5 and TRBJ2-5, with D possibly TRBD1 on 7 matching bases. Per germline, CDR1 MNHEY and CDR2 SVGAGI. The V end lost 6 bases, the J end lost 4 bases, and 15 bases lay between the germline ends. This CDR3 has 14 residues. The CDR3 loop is CASRRQGGLETQYF. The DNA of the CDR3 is TGTGCCAGCAGAAGACAGGGAGGTTTAGAGACCCAGTACTTC.

In nucleotides, the CDR3 is TGCGCCAGCAGCCAAGAAGGTACAGATACGCAGTATTTT. This encodes CASSQEGTDTQYF. The V and J genes are TRBV4-1 and TRBJ2-3, with D unresolved. The V end lost 0 bases, the J end lost 3 bases, and 4 bases lay between the germline ends. Germline V CDR1 and CDR2: MGHRA, YSYEKL. The CDR3 length is 13 residues.

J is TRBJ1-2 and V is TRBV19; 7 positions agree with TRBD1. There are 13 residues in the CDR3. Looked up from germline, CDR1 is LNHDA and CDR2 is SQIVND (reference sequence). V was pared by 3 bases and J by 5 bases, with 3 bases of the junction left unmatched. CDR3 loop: CASSMAGGYGYTF. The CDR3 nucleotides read TGTGCCAGTAGTATGGCAGGGGGTTATGGCTACACCTTC.

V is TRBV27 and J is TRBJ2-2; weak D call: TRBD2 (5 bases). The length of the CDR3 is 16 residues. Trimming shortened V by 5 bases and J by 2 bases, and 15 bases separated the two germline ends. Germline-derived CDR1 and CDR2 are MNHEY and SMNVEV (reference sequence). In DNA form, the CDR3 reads TGTGCCAGCAGTGCTCCATTGGGAGATAACACCGGGGAGCTGTTTTTT. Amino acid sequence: CASSAPLGDNTGELFF.